This T cell receptor beta chain was recovered during a study of T-cell reconstitution after alpha-beta-depleted transplantation in children. As it was prepared, the TCRbeta library received unique molecular identifiers. TCRdb re-called the PCR reads through MiXCR, storing one row per CDR3 protein. The sample holds about 980,000 distinct CDR3 sequences, less than 30% seen once. This clonotype showed up just a few times. Germline loops: CDR1 LNHDA, CDR2 SQIVND (reference sequence). Deletions cut 1 base from V and 5 bases from J, with 8 bases between. The CDR3 extends over 13 amino acids. The source material was PBMCs, mostly from graft donor cells, sampled 360 days after TCRalphabeta/CD19-depleted stem cell transplant. The TCR was taken from a boy less than two years old who had a stem cell transplant for SCID, so the T cells may come from the graft donor. The chain combines TRBV19 with TRBJ1-1; D call uncertain. CDR3 amino acids: CASSIVVGTEAFF. The CDR3 DNA reads as TGTGCCAGTAGTATAGTCGTAGGAACTGAAGCTTTCTTT.